The T cell receptor (beta chain) described here comes from a study of blood T cell repertoires in COVID-19. Study summary: Material from acute and convalescent COVID-19 was sourced from the United States, Italy and Spain. Sources were T cells, B-cell-depleted T cells, or PBMCs; the material itself was cDNA or gDNA.

Germline CDR1 is SGHNT and CDR2 is YENEEA. Trimming pared 5 bases from V and 5 bases from J, leaving 15 bases between. This CDR3 comprises 14 residues. As concerns this clone: The sample holds other DNA sequences that translate to the same CDR3.

Patients at the Seattle site were enrolled during active infection and followed longitudinally. Here immunoSEQ multiplex PCR was the method, and the copy in TCRdb shows in-frame clones only, minus some. The table has hundreds of thousands of clones, around 89% seen once. Input material: peripheral blood. The genes are TRBV11-3 and TRBJ1-1, with D hard to call. This TCR came from a woman younger than 45 with COVID-19, enrolled during active disease. As DNA, the CDR3 is TGTGCCAGCAGCCCTGGAGGAGGAGGGACTGAAGCTTTCTTT. Translated: CASSPGGGGTEAFF.